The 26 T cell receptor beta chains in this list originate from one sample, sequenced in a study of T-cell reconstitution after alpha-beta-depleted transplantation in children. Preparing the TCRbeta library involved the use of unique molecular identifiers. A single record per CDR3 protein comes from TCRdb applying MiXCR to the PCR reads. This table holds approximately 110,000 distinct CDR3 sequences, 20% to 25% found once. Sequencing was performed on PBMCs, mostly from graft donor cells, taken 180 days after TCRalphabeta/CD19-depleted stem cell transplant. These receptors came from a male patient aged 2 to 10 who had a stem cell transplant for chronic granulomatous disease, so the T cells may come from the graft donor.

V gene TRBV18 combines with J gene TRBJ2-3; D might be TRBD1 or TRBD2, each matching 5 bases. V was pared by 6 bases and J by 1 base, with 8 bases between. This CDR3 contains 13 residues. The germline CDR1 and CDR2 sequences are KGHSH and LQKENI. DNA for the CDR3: TGTGCCAGCTCCGGGGACGGCACAGATACGCAGTATTTT. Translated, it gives CASSGDGTDTQYF. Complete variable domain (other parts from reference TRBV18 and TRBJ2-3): NAGVMQNPRHLVRRRGQEARLRCSPMKGHSHVYWYRQLPEEGLKFMVYLQKENIIDESGMPKERFSAEFPKEGPSILRIQQVVRGDSAAYFCASSGDGTDTQYFGPGTRLTVL.

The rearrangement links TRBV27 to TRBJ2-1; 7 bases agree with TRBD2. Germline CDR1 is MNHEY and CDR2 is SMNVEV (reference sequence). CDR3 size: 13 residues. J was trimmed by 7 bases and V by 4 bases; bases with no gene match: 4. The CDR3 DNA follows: TGTGCCAGCAGTTGGACTAGAGGTAATGAGCAGTTCTTC. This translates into CASSWTRGNEQFF.

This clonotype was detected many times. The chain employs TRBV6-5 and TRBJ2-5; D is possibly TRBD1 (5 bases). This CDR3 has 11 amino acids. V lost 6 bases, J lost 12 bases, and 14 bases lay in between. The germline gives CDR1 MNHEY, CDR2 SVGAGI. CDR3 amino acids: CASSSLGQKYF. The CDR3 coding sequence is TGTGCCAGCAGCTCCCTGGGGCAGAAGTACTTC.

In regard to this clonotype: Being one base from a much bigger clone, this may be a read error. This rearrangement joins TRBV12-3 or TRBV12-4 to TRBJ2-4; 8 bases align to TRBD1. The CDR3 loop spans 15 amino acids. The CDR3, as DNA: TGTGCCAGCAGTTTCGGACAGGGAGGTCCAAACAGTCAGTACTTC. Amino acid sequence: CASSFGQGGPNSQYF.

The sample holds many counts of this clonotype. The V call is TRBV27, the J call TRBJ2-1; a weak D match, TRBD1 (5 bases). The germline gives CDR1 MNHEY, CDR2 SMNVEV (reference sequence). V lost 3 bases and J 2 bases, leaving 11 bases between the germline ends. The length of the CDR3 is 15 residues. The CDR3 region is CASSFGRAPYNEQFF. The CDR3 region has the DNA TGTGCCAGCAGTTTCGGCAGGGCCCCCTACAATGAGCAGTTCTTC.

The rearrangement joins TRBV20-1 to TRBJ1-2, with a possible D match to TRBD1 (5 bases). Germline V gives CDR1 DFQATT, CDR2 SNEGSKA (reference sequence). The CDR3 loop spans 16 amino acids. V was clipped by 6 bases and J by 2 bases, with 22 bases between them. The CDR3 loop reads CSAAAITGLSNYGYTF. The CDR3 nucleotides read TGCAGTGCCGCTGCCATAACGGGACTTTCGAACTATGGCTACACCTTC.

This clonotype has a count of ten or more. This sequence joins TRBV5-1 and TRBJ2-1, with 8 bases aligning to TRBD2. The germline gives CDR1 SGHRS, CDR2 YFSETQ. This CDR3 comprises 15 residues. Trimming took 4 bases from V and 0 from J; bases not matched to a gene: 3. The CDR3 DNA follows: TGCGCCAGCAGCACGCTAGCGGGCTCCTACAATGAGCAGTTCTTC. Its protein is CASSTLAGSYNEQFF. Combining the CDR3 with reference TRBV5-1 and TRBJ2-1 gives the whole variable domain KAGVTQTPRYLIKTRGQQVTLSCSPISGHRSVSWYQQTPGQGLQFLFEYFSETQRNKGNFPGRFSGRQFSNSRSEMNVSTLELGDSALYLCASSTLAGSYNEQFFGPGTRLTVL.

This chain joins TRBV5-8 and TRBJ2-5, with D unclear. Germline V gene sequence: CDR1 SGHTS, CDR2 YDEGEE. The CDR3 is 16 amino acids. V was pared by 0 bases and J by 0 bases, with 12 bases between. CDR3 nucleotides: TGTGCCAGCAGCTTGGATGAGTGGGCGCACCAAGAGACCCAGTACTTC. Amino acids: CASSLDEWAHQETQYF.

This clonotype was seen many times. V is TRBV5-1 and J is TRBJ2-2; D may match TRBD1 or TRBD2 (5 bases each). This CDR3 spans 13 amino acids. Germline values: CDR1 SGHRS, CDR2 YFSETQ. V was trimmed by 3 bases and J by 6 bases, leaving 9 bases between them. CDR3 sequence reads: CASSSLGAGELFF. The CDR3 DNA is TGCGCCAGCAGCTCCTTGGGGGCCGGGGAGCTGTTTTTT.

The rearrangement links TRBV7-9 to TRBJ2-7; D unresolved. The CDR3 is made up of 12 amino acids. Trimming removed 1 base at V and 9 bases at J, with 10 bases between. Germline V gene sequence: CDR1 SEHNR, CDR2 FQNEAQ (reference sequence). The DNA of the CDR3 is TGTGCCAGCAGCTTAGTCCCTGGGGTGCAGTACTTC. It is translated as CASSLVPGVQYF.

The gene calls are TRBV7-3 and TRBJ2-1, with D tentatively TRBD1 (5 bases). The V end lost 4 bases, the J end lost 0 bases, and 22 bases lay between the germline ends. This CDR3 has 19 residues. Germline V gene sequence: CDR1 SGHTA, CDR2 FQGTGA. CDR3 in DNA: TGTGCCAGCAGCTCATCAGGGCCCGAGGAGATTAGCTCCTACAATGAGCAGTTCTTC. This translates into CASSSSGPEEISSYNEQFF.

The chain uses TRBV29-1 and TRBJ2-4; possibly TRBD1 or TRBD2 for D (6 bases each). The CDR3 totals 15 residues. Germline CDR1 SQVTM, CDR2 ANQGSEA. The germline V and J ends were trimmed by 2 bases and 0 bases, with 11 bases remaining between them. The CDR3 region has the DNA TGCAGCGTTGAATTCCGGGGGCTAGCCAAAAACATTCAGTACTTC. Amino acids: CSVEFRGLAKNIQYF.

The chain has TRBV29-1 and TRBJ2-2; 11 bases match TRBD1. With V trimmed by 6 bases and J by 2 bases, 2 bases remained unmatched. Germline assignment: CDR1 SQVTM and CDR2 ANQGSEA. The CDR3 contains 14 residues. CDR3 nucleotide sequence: TGCAGCGTGGACAGGGGGCGAAACACCGGGGAGCTGTTTTTT. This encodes CSVDRGRNTGELFF.

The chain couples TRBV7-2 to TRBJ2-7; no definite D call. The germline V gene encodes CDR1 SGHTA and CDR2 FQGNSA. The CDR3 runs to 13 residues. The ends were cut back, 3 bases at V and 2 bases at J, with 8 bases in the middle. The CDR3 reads CASSLLETYEQYF. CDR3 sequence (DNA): TGTGCCAGCAGCTTGCTGGAGACCTACGAGCAGTACTTC.

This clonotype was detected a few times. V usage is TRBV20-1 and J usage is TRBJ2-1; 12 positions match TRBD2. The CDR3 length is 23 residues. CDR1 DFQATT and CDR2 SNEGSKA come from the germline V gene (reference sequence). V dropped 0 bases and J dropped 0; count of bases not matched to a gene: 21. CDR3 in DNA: TGCAGTGCTAGAGACCCGGCTATAACTAGCGGGAGGCCTTCTACTAGCTCCTACAATGAGCAGTTCTTC. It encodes CSARDPAITSGRPSTSSYNEQFF.

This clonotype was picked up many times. CDR3 nucleotides: TGTGCCATCAGTGATTGGGTGGACATCGCTATGTCATCCTATGGCTACACCTTC. Its translation: CAISDWVDIAMSSYGYTF. The rearrangement uses TRBV10-3 and TRBJ1-2; the D gene is possibly TRBD1 (5 bases). V was cut by 3 bases and J by 4 bases, with 24 bases left in between. Germline V CDR1 and CDR2: ENHRY, SYGVKD. This CDR3 comprises 18 residues.

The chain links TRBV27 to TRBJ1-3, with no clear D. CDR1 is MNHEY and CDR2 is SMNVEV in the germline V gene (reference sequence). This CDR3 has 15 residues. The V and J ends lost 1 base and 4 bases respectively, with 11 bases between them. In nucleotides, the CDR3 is TGTGCCAGCAGTTTATTGGGTAGCGCCGGAAACACCATATATTTT. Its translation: CASSLLGSAGNTIYF.

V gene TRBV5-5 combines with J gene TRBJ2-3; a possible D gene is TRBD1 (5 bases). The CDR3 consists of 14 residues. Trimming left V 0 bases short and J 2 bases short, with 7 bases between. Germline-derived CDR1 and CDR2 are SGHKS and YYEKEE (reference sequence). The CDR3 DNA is TGTGCCAGCAGCTTGGACAGGTACACAGATACGCAGTATTTT. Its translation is CASSLDRYTDTQYF.

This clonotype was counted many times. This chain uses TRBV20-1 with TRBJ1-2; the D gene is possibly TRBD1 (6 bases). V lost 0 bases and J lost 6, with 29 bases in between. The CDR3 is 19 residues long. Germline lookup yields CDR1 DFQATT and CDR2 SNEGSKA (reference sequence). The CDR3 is CSARDQVGGAQLSPHGYTF. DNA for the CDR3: TGCAGTGCTAGAGATCAAGTCGGGGGGGCGCAATTATCCCCTCATGGCTACACCTTC.

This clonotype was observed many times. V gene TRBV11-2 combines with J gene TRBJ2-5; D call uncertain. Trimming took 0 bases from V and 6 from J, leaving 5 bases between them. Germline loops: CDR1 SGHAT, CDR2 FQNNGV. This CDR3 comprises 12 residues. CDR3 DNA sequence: TGTGCCAGCAGCTTAGATACCCAGACCCAGTACTTC. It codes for CASSLDTQTQYF.

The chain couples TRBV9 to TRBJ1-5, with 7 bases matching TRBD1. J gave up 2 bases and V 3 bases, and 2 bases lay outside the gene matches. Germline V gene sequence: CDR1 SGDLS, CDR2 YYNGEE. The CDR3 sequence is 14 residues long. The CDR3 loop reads CASSGQGGNQPQHF. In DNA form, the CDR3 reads TGTGCCAGCAGCGGACAGGGCGGCAATCAGCCCCAGCATTTT.

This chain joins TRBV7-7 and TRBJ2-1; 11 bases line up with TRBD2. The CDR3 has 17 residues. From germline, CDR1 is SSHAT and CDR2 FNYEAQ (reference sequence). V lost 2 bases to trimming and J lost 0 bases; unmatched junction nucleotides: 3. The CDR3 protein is CASSLYTSGSSYNEQFF. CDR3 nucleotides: TGTGCCAGCAGCTTATATACTAGCGGGAGCTCCTACAATGAGCAGTTCTTC.

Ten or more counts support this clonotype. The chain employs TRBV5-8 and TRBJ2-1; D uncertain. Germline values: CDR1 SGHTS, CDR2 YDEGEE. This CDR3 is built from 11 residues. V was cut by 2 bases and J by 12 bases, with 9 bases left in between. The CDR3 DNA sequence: TGTGCCAGCAGCTTTGGTCCGGGGCAGTTCTTC. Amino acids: CASSFGPGQFF.

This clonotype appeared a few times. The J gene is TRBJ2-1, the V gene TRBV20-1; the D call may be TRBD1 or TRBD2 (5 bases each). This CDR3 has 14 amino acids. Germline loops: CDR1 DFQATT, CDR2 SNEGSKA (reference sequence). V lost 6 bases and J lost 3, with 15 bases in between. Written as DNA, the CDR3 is TGCAGTGCGGTGCGAGGGGTTTTCTACAATGAGCAGTTCTTC. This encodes CSAVRGVFYNEQFF.

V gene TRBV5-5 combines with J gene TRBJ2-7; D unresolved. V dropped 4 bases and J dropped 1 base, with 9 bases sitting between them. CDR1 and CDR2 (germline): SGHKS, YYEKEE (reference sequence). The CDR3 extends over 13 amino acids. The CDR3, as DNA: TGTGCCAGCAGCACGGCAGAGTCCTACGAGCAGTACTTC. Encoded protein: CASSTAESYEQYF.

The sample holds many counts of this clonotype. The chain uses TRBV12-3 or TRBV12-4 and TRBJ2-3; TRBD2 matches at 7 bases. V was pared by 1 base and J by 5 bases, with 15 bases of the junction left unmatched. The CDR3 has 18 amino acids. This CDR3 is CASSLGRLTGGAGDTQYF. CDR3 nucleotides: TGTGCCAGCAGTTTAGGTCGTCTAACGGGGGGTGCGGGAGATACGCAGTATTTT.